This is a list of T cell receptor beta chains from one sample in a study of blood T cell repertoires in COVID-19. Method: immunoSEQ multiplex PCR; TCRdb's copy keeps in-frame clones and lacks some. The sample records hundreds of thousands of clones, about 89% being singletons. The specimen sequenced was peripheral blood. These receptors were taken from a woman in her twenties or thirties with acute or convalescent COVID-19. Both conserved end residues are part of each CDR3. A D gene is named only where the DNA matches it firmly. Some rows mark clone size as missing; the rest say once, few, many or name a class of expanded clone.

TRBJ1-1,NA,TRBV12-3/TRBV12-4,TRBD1,TGTGCCAGCAAACGGACAGGGCGCTTAGAAGCTTTCTTT,CASKRTGRLEAFF
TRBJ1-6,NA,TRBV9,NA,TGTGCCAGCAGCTTACAGGGTTCACCCCTCCACTTT,CASSLQGSPLHF
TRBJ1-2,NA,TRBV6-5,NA,TGTGCCAGCAGCAGGGAAAGGGGTTTTTATGGCTACACCTTC,CASSRERGFYGYTF
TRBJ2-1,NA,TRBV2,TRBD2,TGTGCCAGTGGACTAGCGGATGAGCAGTTCTTC,CASGLADEQFF
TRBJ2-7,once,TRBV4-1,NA,TGCGCCAGCAGCCAAGCGGAAGTGGGCCCCTACGAGCAGTACTTC,CASSQAEVGPYEQYF
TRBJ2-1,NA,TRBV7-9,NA,TGTGCCAGCAGCTTAGGAGTCAATGAGCAGTTCTTC,CASSLGVNEQFF
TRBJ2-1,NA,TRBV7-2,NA,TGTGCCAGCAGCTTAAGAGTGAGCTCCTACAATGAGCAGTTCTTC,CASSLRVSSYNEQFF
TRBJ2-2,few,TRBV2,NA,TGTGCCAGCAGGACGGACAGGAACACCGGGGAGCTGTTTTTT,CASRTDRNTGELFF
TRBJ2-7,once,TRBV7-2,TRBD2,TGTGCCAGCAGCTTAGGGGGGGAGGGAGAGCAGTACTTC,CASSLGGEGEQYF
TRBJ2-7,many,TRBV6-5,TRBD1,TGTGCCAGCAGTTCCGAGACAGGGAACGAGCAGTACTTC,CASSSETGNEQYF
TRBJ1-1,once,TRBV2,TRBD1,TGTGCCAGCAGTCGACAGGGTCGGGACACTGAAGCTTTCTTT,CASSRQGRDTEAFF
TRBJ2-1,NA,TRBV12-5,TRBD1,TGTGCTAGTGGTGCCCTTTCGACAGGGCCTTACAATGAGCAGTTCTTC,CASGALSTGPYNEQFF
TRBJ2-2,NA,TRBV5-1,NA,TGCGCCAGCAGCTTACAGGTGAACACCGGGGAGCTGTTTTTT,CASSLQVNTGELFF
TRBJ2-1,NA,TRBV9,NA,TGTGCCAGCAGCCCCGCCACAGCCTACAATGAGCAGTTCTTC,CASSPATAYNEQFF
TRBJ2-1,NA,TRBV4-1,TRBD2,TGCGCCAGCACTACTAGCGCCCGCTCCTACAATGAGCAGTTCTTC,CASTTSARSYNEQFF
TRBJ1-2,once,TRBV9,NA,TGTGCCAGCAGCGGTCCTTCCGGCTACACCTTC,CASSGPSGYTF
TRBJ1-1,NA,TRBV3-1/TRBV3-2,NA,TGTGCCAGCACATCCGACAGGAAGGCTGAAGCTTTCTTT,CASTSDRKAEAFF
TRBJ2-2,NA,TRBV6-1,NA,TGTGCCAGCAGTGAAGTAAGGGGATTCACCGGGGAGCTGTTTTTT,CASSEVRGFTGELFF
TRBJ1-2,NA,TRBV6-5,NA,TGTGCCAGCAGTTACCGCGCAGGGAATGGCTACACCTTC,CASSYRAGNGYTF
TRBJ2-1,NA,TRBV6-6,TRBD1,TGTGCCAGCAGTTCACCGGGACAGGACAATGAGCAGTTCTTC,CASSSPGQDNEQFF
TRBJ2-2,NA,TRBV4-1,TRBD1,TGCGCCAGCAGCCGGACAGGGGGCGAGGATAACACCGGGGAGCTGTTTTTT,CASSRTGGEDNTGELFF
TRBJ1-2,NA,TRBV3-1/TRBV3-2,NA,TGTGCCAGCAGCCTGCGGGGGCTAGAGTATGGCTACACCTTC,CASSLRGLEYGYTF
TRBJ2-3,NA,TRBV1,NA,TGCACCATCGGCGACGGGGGGAGCACAGATACGCAGTATTTT,CTIGDGGSTDTQYF
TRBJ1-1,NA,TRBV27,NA,TGTGCCAGCAGTGCAGGACAGCTCCTAGTGAGGACTGAAGCTTTCTTT,CASSAGQLLVRTEAFF